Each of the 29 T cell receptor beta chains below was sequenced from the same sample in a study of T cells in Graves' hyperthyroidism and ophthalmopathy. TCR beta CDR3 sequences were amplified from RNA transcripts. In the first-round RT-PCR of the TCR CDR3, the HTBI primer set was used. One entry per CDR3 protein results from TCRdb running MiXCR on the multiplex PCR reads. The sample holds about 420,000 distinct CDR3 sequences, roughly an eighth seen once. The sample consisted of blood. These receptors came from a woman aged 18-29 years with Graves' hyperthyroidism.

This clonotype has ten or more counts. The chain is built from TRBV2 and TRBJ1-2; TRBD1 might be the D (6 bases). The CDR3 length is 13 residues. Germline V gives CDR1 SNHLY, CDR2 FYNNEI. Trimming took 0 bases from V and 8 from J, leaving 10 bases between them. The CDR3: CASSEAQGMGYTF. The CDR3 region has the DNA TGTGCCAGCAGTGAAGCGCAGGGGATGGGCTACACCTTC.

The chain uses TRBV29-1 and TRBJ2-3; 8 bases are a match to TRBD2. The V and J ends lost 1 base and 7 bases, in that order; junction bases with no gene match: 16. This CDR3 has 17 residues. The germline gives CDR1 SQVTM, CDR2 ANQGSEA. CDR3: CSVEGTPLAGGGHTQYF. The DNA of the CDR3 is TGCAGCGTTGAAGGGACCCCGCTCGCGGGAGGCGGTCATACGCAGTATTTT.

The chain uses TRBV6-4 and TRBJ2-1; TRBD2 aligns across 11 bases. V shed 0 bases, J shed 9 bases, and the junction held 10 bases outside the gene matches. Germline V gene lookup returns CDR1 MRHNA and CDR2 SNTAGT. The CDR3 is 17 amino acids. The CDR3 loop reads CASSDSASGRRQCEQFF. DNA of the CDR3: TGTGCCAGCAGTGACTCGGCTAGCGGGAGGAGGCAGTGTGAGCAGTTCTTC.

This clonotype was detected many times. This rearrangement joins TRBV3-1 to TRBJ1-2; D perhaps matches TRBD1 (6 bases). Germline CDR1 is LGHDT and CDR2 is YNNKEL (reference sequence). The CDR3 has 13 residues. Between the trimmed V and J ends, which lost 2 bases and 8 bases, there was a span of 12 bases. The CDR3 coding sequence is TGTGCCAGCAGCCAATGGGACATGGGGGGCTACACCTTC. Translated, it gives CASSQWDMGGYTF. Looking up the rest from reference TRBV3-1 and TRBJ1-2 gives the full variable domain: DTAVSQTPKYLVTQMGNDKSIKCEQNLGHDTMYWYKQDSKKFLKIMFSYNNKELIINETVPNRFSPKSPDKAHLNLHINSLELGDSAVYFCASSQWDMGGYTFGSGTRLTVV.

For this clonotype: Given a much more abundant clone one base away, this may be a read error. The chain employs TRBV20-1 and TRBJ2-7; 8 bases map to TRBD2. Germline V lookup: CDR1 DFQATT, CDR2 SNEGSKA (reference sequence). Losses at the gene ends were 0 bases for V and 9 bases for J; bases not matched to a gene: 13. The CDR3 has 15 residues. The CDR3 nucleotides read TGCAGTGCTAGAGATCTCCGGGACTCGGGAGGGGGGCAGTACTTC. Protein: CSARDLRDSGGGQYF.

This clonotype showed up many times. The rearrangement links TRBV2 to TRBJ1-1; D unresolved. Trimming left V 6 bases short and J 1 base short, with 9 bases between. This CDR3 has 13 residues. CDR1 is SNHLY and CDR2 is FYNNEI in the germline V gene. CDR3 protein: CASRKGENTEAFF. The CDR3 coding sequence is TGTGCCAGCAGGAAAGGAGAGAACACTGAAGCTTTCTTT.

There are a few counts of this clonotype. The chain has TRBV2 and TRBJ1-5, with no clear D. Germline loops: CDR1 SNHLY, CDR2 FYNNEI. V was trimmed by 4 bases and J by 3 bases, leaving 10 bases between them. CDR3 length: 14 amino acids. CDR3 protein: CASSAQQTNQPQHF. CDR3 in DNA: TGTGCCAGCAGTGCACAACAGACCAATCAGCCCCAGCATTTT.

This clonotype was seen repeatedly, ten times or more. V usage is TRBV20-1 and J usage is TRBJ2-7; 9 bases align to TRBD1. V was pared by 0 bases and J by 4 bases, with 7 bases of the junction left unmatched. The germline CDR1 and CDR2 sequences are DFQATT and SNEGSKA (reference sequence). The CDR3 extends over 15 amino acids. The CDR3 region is CSARDAGTGRYEQYF. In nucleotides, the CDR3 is TGCAGTGCTAGAGACGCCGGGACAGGGAGGTACGAGCAGTACTTC.

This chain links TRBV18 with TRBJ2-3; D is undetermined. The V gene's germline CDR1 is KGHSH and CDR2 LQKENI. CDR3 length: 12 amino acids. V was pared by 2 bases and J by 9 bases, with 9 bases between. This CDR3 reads CASSPGDPTQYF. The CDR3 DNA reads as TGTGCCAGCTCACCAGGTGACCCAACGCAGTATTTT.

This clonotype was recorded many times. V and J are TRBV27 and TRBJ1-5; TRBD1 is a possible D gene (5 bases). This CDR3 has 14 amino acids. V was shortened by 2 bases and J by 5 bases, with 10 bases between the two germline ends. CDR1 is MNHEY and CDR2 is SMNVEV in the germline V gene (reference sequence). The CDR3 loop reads CASSLSDSYQPQHF. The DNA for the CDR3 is TGTGCCAGCAGTTTAAGTGACAGTTATCAGCCCCAGCATTTT.

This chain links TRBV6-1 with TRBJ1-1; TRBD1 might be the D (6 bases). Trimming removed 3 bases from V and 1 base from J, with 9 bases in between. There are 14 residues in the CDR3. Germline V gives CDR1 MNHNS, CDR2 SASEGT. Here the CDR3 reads CASSDQGQNTEAFF. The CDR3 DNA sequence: TGTGCCAGCAGTGATCAGGGACAGAACACTGAAGCTTTCTTT.

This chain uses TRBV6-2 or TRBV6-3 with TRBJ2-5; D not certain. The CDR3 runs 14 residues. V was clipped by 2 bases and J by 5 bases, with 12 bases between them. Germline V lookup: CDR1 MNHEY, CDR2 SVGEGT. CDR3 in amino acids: CASSYRQPPETQYF. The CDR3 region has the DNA TGTGCCAGCAGTTACCGACAACCGCCGGAGACCCAGTACTTC.

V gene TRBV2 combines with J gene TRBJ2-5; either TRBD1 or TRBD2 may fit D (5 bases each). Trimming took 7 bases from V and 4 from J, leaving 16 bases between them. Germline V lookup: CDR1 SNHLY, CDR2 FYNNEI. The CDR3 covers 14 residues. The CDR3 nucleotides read TGTGCCAGCACAGCTCTCGGGGCTGGAGAGACCCAGTACTTC. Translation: CASTALGAGETQYF.

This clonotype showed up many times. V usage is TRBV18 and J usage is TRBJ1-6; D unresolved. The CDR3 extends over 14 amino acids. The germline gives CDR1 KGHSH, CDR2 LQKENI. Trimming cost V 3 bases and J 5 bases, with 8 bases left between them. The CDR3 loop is CASSPDGDNSPLHF. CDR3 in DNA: TGTGCCAGCTCACCCGACGGAGATAATTCACCCCTCCACTTT.

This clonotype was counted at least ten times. CDR3 sequence reads: CASSRGEGLRYEQYF. The CDR3 nucleotides read TGTGCCAGCAGCCGTGGAGAGGGATTAAGGTACGAGCAGTACTTC. The genes are TRBV11-2 and TRBJ2-7; maybe TRBD2 (5 bases). The germline V gene encodes CDR1 SGHAT and CDR2 FQNNGV. The CDR3 is 15 residues long. V lost 5 bases and J lost 4, with 18 bases in between.

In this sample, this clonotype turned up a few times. The CDR3 here is CASSQRYRERADTQYF. CDR3 DNA sequence: TGCGCCAGCAGCCAGAGGTACCGGGAGCGCGCAGATACGCAGTATTTT. The J gene is TRBJ2-3, the V gene TRBV4-3, with D perhaps matching TRBD2 (6 bases). Trimming pared 3 bases from V and 4 bases from J, leaving 17 bases between. The CDR3 has 16 amino acids. Germline values: CDR1 LGHNA, CDR2 YSLEER.

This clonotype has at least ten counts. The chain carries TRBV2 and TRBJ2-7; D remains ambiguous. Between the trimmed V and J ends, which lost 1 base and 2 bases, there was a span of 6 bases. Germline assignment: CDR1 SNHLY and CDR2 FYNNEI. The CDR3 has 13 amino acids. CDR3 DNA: TGTGCCAGCAGTGAAGTGCTTGCCTACGAGCAGTACTTC. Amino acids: CASSEVLAYEQYF.

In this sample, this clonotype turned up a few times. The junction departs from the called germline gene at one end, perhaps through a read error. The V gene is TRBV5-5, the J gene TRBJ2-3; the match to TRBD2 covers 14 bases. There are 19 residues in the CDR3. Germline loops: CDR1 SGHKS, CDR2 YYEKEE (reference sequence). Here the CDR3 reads CASSGAGTSGRDPTDTQYF. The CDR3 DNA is TGCGCCAGCAGCGGGGCCGGGACTAGCGGGAGAGACCCCACAGATACGCAGTATTTT.

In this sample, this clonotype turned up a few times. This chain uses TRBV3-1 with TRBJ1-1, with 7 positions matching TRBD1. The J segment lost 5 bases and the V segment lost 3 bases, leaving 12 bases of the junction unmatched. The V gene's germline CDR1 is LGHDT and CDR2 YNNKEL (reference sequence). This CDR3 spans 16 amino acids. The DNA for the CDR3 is TGTGCCAGCAGCCACCTCGGGGGACAGCATACGACTGAAGCTTTCTTT. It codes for CASSHLGGQHTTEAFF.

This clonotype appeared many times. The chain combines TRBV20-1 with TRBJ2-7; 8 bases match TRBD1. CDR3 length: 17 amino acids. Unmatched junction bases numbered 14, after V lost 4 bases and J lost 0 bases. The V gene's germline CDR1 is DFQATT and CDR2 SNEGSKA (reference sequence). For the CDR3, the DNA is TGCAGTGCTAATAGAATCACAACAGGGGGAAGCTCCTACGAGCAGTACTTC. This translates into CSANRITTGGSSYEQYF.

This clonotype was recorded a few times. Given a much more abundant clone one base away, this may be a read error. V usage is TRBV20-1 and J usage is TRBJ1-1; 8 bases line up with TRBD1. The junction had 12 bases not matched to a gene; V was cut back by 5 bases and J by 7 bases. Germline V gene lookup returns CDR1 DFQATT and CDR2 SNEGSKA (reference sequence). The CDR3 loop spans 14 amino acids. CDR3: CSAVLLGQGIEAFF. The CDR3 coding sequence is TGCAGTGCTGTTCTTTTAGGACAGGGTATTGAAGCTTTCTTT.

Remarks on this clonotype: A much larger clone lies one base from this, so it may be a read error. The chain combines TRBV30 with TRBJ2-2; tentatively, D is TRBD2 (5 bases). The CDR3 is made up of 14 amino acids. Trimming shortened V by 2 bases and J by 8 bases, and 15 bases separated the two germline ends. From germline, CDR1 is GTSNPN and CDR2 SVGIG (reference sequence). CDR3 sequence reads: CAWSLSPGRGELFF. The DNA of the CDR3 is TGTGCCTGGAGTCTAAGCCCGGGGAGAGGGGAGCTGTTTTTT. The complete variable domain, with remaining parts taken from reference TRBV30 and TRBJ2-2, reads SQTIHQWPATLVQPVGSPLSLECTVEGTSNPNLYWYRQAAGRGLQLLFYSVGIGQISSEVPQNLSASRPQDRQFILSSKKLLLSDSGFYLCAWSLSPGRGELFFGEGSRLTVL.

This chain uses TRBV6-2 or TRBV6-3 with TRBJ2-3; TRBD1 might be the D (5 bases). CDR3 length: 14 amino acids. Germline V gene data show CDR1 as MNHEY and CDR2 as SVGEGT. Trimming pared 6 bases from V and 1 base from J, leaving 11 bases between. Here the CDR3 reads CASSVVGGTDTQYF. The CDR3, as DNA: TGTGCCAGCAGCGTCGTAGGGGGCACAGATACGCAGTATTTT.

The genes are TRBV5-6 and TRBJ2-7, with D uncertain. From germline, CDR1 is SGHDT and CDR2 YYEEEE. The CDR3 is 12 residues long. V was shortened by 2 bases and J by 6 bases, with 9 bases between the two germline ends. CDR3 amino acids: CASSFGVLEQYF. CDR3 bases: TGTGCCAGCAGCTTTGGGGTGCTCGAGCAGTACTTC.

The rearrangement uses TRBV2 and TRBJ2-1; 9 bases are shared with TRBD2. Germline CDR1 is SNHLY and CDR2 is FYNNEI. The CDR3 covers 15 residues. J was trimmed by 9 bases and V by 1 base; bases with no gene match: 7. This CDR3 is CASSEGLAAISEQFF. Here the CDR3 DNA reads TGTGCCAGCAGTGAAGGACTAGCGGCCATTAGTGAGCAGTTCTTC.

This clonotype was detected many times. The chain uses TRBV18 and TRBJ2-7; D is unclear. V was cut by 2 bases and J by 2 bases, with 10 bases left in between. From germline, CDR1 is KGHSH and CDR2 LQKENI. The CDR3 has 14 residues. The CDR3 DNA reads TGTGCCAGCTCACCAATCGACCCCACCTACGAGCAGTACTTC. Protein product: CASSPIDPTYEQYF.

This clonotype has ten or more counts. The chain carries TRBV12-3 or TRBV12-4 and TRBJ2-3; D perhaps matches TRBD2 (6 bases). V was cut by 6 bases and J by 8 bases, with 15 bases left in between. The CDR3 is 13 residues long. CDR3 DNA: TGTGCCAGCAGGGAGGGTGCCTCTGCTACGCAGTATTTT. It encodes CASREGASATQYF.

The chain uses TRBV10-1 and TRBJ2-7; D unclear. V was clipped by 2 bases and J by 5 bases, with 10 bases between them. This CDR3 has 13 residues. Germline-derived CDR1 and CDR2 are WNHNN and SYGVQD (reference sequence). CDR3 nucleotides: TGCGCCAGCAGTGAGGCGGTAGTCCACGAGCAGTACTTC. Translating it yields CASSEAVVHEQYF.

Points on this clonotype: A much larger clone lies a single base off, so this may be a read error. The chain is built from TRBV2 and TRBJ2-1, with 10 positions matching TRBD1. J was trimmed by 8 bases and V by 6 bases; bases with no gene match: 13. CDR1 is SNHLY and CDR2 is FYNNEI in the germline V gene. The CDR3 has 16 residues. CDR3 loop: CASRRTGGVGYDEQFF. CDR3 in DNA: TGTGCCAGCAGAAGGACAGGGGGAGTCGGGTACGATGAGCAGTTCTTC.